The 20 T cell receptor beta chains below come from one sample, sequenced in a study of early T cells in non-severe SARS-CoV-2 infection. TCRdb fed the 5' RACE reads into MiXCR, producing one record per CDR3 protein. The sample consists of some 96,000 distinct CDR3 sequences, approximately 9.9% of them appearing once. The sequencing used whole blood, collected at baseline. These receptors were collected from an adult who was a healthcare worker with PCR-confirmed SARS-CoV-2 infection or an uninfected control (not recorded which).

The chain carries TRBV20-1 and TRBJ2-3, with a possible D match to TRBD2 (5 bases). CDR1 and CDR2 (germline): DFQATT, SNEGSKA (reference sequence). This CDR3 comprises 14 residues. V lost 3 bases to trimming and J lost 1 base, with 11 bases between them. CDR3 in DNA: TGCAGTGCTAGTTTGGACTGGGGCACAGATACGCAGTATTTT. This translates into CSASLDWGTDTQYF.

In this sample, this clonotype turned up a few times. The chain combines TRBV25-1 with TRBJ1-2; D gene ambiguous. This CDR3 contains 12 residues. The V gene lost 1 base and the J gene lost 4 bases, with 4 bases spanning the gap. The germline V gene has CDR1 MGHDK and CDR2 SYGVNS. The CDR3 region has the DNA TGTGCCAGCAGTGAATCAACCTATGGCTACACCTTC. Protein sequence: CASSESTYGYTF.

The CDR3 coding sequence is TGCAGTGCTAGAGCTGGCTCCTTGAATGAAAAACTGTTTTTT. It yields the protein CSARAGSLNEKLFF. The chain joins TRBV20-1 to TRBJ1-4, with D hard to call. The CDR3 runs 14 residues. Germline CDR1 reads DFQATT; CDR2 reads SNEGSKA (reference sequence). With 1 base removed from V and 5 bases from J, the gap between germline ends came to 11 bases.

Concerning this clonotype itself: Germline is not matched at one junction end, which may reflect a read error. The chain recombines TRBV29-1 with TRBJ2-7; 9 nucleotides match TRBD2. Per the germline V gene, CDR1 is SQVTM and CDR2 is ANQGSEA. The CDR3 sequence is 11 residues long. DNA of the CDR3: TGCAGCGTCCTGGAGGCTAGCGGGGTCTTCTTC. Protein product: CSVLEASGVFF.

This clonotype showed up just a few times. This chain uses TRBV5-1 with TRBJ2-1; D may be TRBD1 (6 bases). V was pared by 7 bases and J by 2 bases, with 13 bases between. The CDR3 is made up of 14 amino acids. The germline V gene has CDR1 SGHRS and CDR2 YFSETQ. CDR3 loop: CASAARGAYNEQFF. The CDR3 bases are TGCGCCAGCGCCGCCAGGGGAGCCTACAATGAGCAGTTCTTC. Filled out from reference TRBV5-1 and TRBJ2-1, the complete variable domain reads KAGVTQTPRYLIKTRGQQVTLSCSPISGHRSVSWYQQTPGQGLQFLFEYFSETQRNKGNFPGRFSGRQFSNSRSEMNVSTLELGDSALYLCASAARGAYNEQFFGPGTRLTVL.

This clonotype has just a few counts. The chain recombines TRBV10-3 with TRBJ2-1; D may match TRBD1 or TRBD2 (5 bases each). Between the trimmed V and J ends, which lost 2 bases and 0 bases, there was a span of 11 bases. The germline V gene has CDR1 ENHRY and CDR2 SYGVKD. The CDR3 consists of 16 residues. CDR3 in DNA: TGTGCCATCAGTGAGATAGGGACGGCCTCCTACAATGAGCAGTTCTTC. Translation gives CAISEIGTASYNEQFF.

The sample holds a few counts of this clonotype. This chain uses TRBV10-3 with TRBJ1-1; no definite D call. The CDR3 length is 13 residues. The ends were cut back, 11 bases at V and 3 bases at J, with 16 bases in the middle. Germline V CDR1 and CDR2: ENHRY, SYGVKD. CDR3 nucleotide sequence: TGTGCCCTCCGGGCAGGACGCGACACTGAAGCTTTCTTT. Translating gives CALRAGRDTEAFF.

This clonotype was seen a handful of times. This chain joins TRBV7-9 and TRBJ2-7; 11 bases line up with TRBD1. With 4 bases clipped from V and 2 bases from J, the junction kept 7 bases outside the gene matches. Germline CDR1 is SEHNR and CDR2 is FQNEAQ (reference sequence). The CDR3 consists of 16 residues. CDR3 nucleotides: TGTGCCAGCAGCTCCTCATCGGGACAGGGGGCCTACGAGCAGTACTTC. Its protein is CASSSSSGQGAYEQYF.

This clonotype was detected only a few times. This sequence joins TRBV3-1 and TRBJ2-1; no clear D gene. The CDR3 is 14 amino acids. Deletions cut 1 base from V and 5 bases from J, with 9 bases between. Germline V gene sequence: CDR1 LGHDT, CDR2 YNNKEL (reference sequence). The CDR3 DNA is TGTGCCAGCAGCCAAGGCCTGGTAAACAATGAGCAGTTCTTC. Amino acids: CASSQGLVNNEQFF.

In this sample, this clonotype turned up a few times. V usage is TRBV4-1 and J usage is TRBJ1-2; D gene unclear. The V gene's germline CDR1 is MGHRA and CDR2 YSYEKL. Deletions cut 1 base from V and 5 bases from J, with 8 bases between. The CDR3 length is 13 residues. This CDR3 reads CASSQVTRYGYTF. Here the CDR3 DNA reads TGCGCCAGCAGCCAAGTCACCCGATATGGCTACACCTTC.

V and J are TRBV19 and TRBJ2-4; D possibly corresponds to TRBD2 (6 bases). This CDR3 contains 16 residues. Germline V gives CDR1 LNHDA, CDR2 SQIVND (reference sequence). V lost 7 bases and J lost 0, with 16 bases in between. The CDR3 loop is CASTRRGIGAKNIQYF. In DNA form, the CDR3 reads TGTGCCAGTACCCGGCGGGGTATAGGAGCCAAAAACATTCAGTACTTC.

This clonotype occurred many times. The rearrangement uses TRBV6-1 and TRBJ1-5, with D unclear. This CDR3 has 13 amino acids. V lost 2 bases and J lost 3, with 5 bases in between. Germline V CDR1 and CDR2: MNHNS, SASEGT. The CDR3 region has the DNA TGTGCCAGCAGTGAACAGTACAATCAGCCCCAGCATTTT. This gives the protein CASSEQYNQPQHF.

The chain carries TRBV7-3 and TRBJ2-3, with 9 bases matching TRBD2. Germline lookup yields CDR1 SGHTA and CDR2 FQGTGA. This CDR3 contains 15 residues. Trimming took 4 bases from V and 2 from J; bases not matched to a gene: 4. CDR3 DNA sequence: TGTGCCAGCAGCTCCGGACTAGCGATCACAGATACGCAGTATTTT. Translated: CASSSGLAITDTQYF.

This clonotype was detected many times. The chain employs TRBV9 and TRBJ2-1; 12 nucleotides agree with TRBD2. Trimming took 4 bases from V and 7 from J; bases not matched to a gene: 9. Germline values: CDR1 SGDLS, CDR2 YYNGEE. The CDR3 sequence is 16 residues long. The CDR3 sequence: CASSPGLAGPGNEQFF. The DNA for the CDR3 is TGTGCCAGCAGCCCCGGACTAGCGGGACCTGGGAATGAGCAGTTCTTC. The full variable domain, rest sourced from reference TRBV9 and TRBJ2-1, is DSGVTQTPKHLITATGQRVTLRCSPRSGDLSVYWYQQSLDQGLQFLIQYYNGEERAKGNILERFSAQQFPDLHSELNLSSLELGDSALYFCASSPGLAGPGNEQFFGPGTRLTVL.

This clonotype was counted at least ten times. The rearrangement joins TRBV10-3 to TRBJ1-1, with D unclear. The CDR3 runs to 14 residues. V was cut by 4 bases and J by 5 bases, with 14 bases left in between. CDR1 and CDR2 from the germline V gene are ENHRY and SYGVKD. As DNA, the CDR3 is TGTGCCATCAGTGTTCACGGGCGCGAGACTGAAGCTTTCTTT. The encoded protein is CAISVHGRETEAFF.

This chain links TRBV6-5 with TRBJ2-6; D not resolved. CDR1 is MNHEY, CDR2 SVGAGI, per germline. V was trimmed by 7 bases and J by 2 bases, leaving 12 bases between them. The CDR3 has 15 residues. CDR3 DNA: TGTGCCAGCACCAACCCTACCACTGGGGCCAACGTCCTGACTTTC. Its translation is CASTNPTTGANVLTF.

The CDR3 sequence: CASSIDLRGRARNEQFF. In DNA form, the CDR3 reads TGTGCCAGTAGTATAGATCTACGAGGGAGGGCCCGAAATGAGCAGTTCTTC. This chain connects TRBV19 to TRBJ2-1; 7 bases agree with TRBD2. This CDR3 is 17 amino acids long. The germline CDR1 and CDR2 sequences are LNHDA and SQIVND (reference sequence). The J segment lost 7 bases and the V segment lost 0 bases, leaving 12 bases of the junction unmatched.

Ten or more counts support this clonotype. The CDR3 sequence: CSAIAGFTEAFF. CDR3 DNA: TGCAGTGCTATAGCAGGGTTCACTGAAGCTTTCTTT. This sequence joins TRBV20-1 and TRBJ1-1; tentative D call: TRBD1 (5 bases). From germline, CDR1 is DFQATT and CDR2 SNEGSKA (reference sequence). The V and J ends lost 4 bases and 4 bases respectively, with 10 bases between them. The CDR3 runs 12 residues.

This clonotype was recorded at least ten times. The rearrangement links TRBV28 to TRBJ1-2; unclear D gene. The germline V and J ends were trimmed by 3 bases and 9 bases, with 17 bases remaining between them. CDR3 length equals 14 residues. Germline loops: CDR1 MDHEN, CDR2 SYDVKM. The CDR3 DNA sequence: TGTGCCAGCAGTTTTCCCCGACCAGGAACTAGCTACACCTTC. It codes for CASSFPRPGTSYTF.

This clonotype was picked up a small number of times. The chain employs TRBV12-3 or TRBV12-4 and TRBJ2-7, with D possibly being TRBD1 (5 bases). This CDR3 is 14 amino acids long. V shed 6 bases and J shed 0 bases, with 12 bases lying between them. CDR3 sequence (DNA): TGTGCCAGCAGCGACACGACAGCCTCCTACGAGCAGTACTTC. Amino acids: CASSDTTASYEQYF.